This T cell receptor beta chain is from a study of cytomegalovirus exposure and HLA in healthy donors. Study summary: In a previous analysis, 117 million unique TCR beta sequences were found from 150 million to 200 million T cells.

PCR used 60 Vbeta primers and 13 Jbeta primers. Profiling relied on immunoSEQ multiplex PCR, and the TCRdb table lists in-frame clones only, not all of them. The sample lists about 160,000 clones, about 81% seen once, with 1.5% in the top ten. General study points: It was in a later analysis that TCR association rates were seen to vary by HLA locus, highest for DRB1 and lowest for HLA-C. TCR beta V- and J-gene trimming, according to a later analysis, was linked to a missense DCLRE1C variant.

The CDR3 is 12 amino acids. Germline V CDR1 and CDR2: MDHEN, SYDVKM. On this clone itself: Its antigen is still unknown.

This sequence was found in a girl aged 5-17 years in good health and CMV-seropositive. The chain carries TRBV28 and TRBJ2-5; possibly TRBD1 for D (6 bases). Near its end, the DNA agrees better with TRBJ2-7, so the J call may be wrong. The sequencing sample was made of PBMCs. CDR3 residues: CASSRTDYEQYF. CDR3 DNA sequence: TGTGCCAGCAGTAGGACAGATTACGAGCAGTACTTC.